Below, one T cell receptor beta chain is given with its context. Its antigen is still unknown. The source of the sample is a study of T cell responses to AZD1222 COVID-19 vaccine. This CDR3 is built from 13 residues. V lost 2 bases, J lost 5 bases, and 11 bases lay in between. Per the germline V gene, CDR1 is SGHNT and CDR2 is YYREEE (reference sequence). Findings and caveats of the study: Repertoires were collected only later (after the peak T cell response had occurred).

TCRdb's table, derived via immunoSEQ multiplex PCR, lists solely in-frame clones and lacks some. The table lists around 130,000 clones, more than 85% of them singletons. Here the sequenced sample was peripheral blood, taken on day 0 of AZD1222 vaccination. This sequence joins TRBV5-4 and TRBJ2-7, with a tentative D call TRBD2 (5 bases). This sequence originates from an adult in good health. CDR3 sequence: CASSFRGRDEQYF. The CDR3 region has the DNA TGTGCCAGCAGCTTCCGGGGTAGGGACGAGCAGTACTTC. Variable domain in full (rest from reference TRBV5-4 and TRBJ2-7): ETGVTQSPTHLIKTRGQQVTLRCSSQSGHNTVSWYQQALGQGPQFIFQYYREEENGRGNFPPRFSGLQFPNYSSELNVNALELDDSALYLCASSFRGRDEQYFGPGTRLTVT.